A single sample gave rise to the 9 T cell receptor beta chains below, sequenced in a study of T cell repertoires in cytomegalovirus infection. TCRdb reprocessed the reads via MiXCR and lists one record per CDR3 protein. The sample includes about 770,000 distinct CDR3 sequences, 25% to 30% seen only once; the top ten take around 13%. These receptors lack a known antigen. Sequenced here: cultured CD8+ T cells from PBMCs, sampled from culture after CMV antigen stimulation. Receptors were obtained from a human donor in good health (CMV status not recorded). Some clones in this sample may be carry-over from other donors' samples.

V gene TRBV4-2 combines with J gene TRBJ2-1, with a weak D call TRBD2 (5 bases). CDR1 and CDR2 from the germline V gene are LGHNA and YNFKEQ. The ends were cut back, 1 base at V and 7 bases at J, with 14 bases in the middle. CDR3 length equals 15 residues. In DNA, the CDR3 is TGTGCCAGCAGCCAAGCCGCCTGGCTAGCAAATGAGCAGTTCTTC. Protein: CASSQAAWLANEQFF.

This clonotype was observed a handful of times. V gene TRBV7-9 combines with J gene TRBJ1-1; 10 bases map to TRBD1. The V segment lost 11 bases and the J segment 2 bases; nucleotides outside the gene matches: 5. Germline CDR1 SEHNR, CDR2 FQNEAQ (reference sequence). The CDR3 contains 13 residues. The CDR3 nucleotides are TGTGCCGGGGACAGGGGAACTAACACTGAAGCTTTCTTT. Translating gives CAGDRGTNTEAFF.

The chain employs TRBV7-6 and TRBJ1-1, with no clear D. V shed 2 bases and J shed 7 bases, with 11 bases lying between them. From germline, CDR1 is SGHVS and CDR2 FNYEAQ. CDR3 length: 13 amino acids. This chain's CDR3 is CASSLWRGNEAFF. Written as DNA, the CDR3 is TGTGCCAGCAGCTTATGGCGCGGTAATGAAGCTTTCTTT. The variable domain in full, completed from reference TRBV7-6 and TRBJ1-1, reads GAGVSQSPRYKVTKRGQDVALRCDPISGHVSLYWYRQALGQGPEFLTYFNYEAQQDKSGLPNDRFSAERPEGSISTLTIQRTEQRDSAMYRCASSLWRGNEAFFGQGTRLTVV.

The chain is built from TRBV6-1 and TRBJ1-3; D ambiguous. This CDR3 comprises 15 residues. Germline V gene data show CDR1 as MNHNS and CDR2 as SASEGT. Deletions cut 5 bases from V and 0 bases from J, with 11 bases between. CDR3 nucleotides: TGTGCCAGCAGTTATGGTGTCCCCTCTGGAAACACCATATATTTT. This sequence encodes CASSYGVPSGNTIYF.

J is TRBJ2-2 and V is TRBV13; D is unclear. Germline lookup yields CDR1 PRHDT and CDR2 FYEKMQ (reference sequence). Trimming shortened V by 10 bases and J by 4 bases, and 19 bases separated the two germline ends. The CDR3 totals 15 residues. The CDR3: CATSVGRPTTGELFF. CDR3 nucleotides: TGTGCCACCTCGGTCGGCAGGCCTACCACCGGGGAGCTGTTTTTT.

The sample holds a few counts of this clonotype. The junction differs from germline at one of its ends, possibly a read error. The rearrangement links TRBV6-1 to TRBJ1-2, with D perhaps matching TRBD1 (6 bases). Germline V gene data show CDR1 as MNHNS and CDR2 as SASEGT. This CDR3 spans 15 amino acids. The CDR3 region has the DNA TGTGCCAGCATTGAAACGGGACAAGCTAACTATGGCTACACCTTC. It specifies CASIETGQANYGYTF.

This clonotype was picked up many times. The chain links TRBV9 to TRBJ2-1; a weak D match, TRBD1 (5 bases). The V gene's germline CDR1 is SGDLS and CDR2 YYNGEE. This CDR3 spans 15 amino acids. Trimming cost V 3 bases and J 0 bases, with 10 bases left between them. DNA of the CDR3: TGTGCCAGCAGCGAAGGGGCCAGCTCCTACAATGAGCAGTTCTTC. It translates to CASSEGASSYNEQFF.

This clonotype was counted ten times or more. The CDR3 sequence: CASSGTGNQPQHF. DNA of the CDR3: TGTGCCAGCAGTGGGACAGGGAATCAGCCCCAGCATTTT. V usage is TRBV7-9 and J usage is TRBJ1-5; 9 nucleotides match TRBD1. Trimming took 6 bases from V and 4 from J; bases not matched to a gene: 1. The CDR3 loop spans 13 amino acids. Germline loops: CDR1 SEHNR, CDR2 FQNEAQ (reference sequence).

This clonotype occurred many times. This chain uses TRBV27 with TRBJ2-5; 9 positions agree with TRBD1. Germline V gives CDR1 MNHEY, CDR2 SMNVEV (reference sequence). V lost 3 bases and J lost 7; bases outside the gene matches: 9. The CDR3 length is 15 residues. CDR3: CASSFRDRETGTQYF. CDR3 in DNA: TGTGCCAGCAGTTTTCGGGACAGGGAGACTGGGACCCAGTACTTC.